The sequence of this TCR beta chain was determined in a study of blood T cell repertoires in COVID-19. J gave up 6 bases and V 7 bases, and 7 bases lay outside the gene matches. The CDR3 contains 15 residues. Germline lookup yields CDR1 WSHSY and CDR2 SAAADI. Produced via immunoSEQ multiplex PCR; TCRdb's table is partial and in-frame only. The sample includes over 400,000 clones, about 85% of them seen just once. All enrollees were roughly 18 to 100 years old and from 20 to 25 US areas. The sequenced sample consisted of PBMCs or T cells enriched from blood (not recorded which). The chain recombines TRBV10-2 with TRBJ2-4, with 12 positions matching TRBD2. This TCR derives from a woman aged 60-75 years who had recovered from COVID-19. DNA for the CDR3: TGCGCCAGCAAGCTAGCGGGGGGGCGGGTAAACATTCAGTACTTC. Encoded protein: CASKLAGGRVNIQYF.